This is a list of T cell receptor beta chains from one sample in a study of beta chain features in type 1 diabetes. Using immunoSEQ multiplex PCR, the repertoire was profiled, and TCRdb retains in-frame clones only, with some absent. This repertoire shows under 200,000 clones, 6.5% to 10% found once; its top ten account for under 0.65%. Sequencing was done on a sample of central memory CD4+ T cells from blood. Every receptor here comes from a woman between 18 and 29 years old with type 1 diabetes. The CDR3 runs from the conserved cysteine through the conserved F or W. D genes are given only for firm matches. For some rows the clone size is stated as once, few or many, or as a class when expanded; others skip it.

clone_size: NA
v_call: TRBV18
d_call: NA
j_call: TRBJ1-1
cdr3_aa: CASSPASEFVGTEAFF
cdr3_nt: TGTGCCAGCTCACCAGCCAGCGAATTCGTGGGCACTGAAGCTTTCTTT

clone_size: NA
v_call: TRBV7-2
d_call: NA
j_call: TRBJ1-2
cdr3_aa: CASSPFGGTAVF
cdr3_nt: TGTGCCAGCAGCCCCTTCGGAGGCACGGCTGTCTTC

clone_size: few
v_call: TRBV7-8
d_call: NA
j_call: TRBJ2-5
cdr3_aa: CASSSDRQETQYF
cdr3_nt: TGTGCCAGCAGCTCCGACAGACAAGAGACCCAGTACTTC

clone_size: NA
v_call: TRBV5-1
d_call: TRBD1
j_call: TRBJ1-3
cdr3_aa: CASSFRTGAGNTIYF
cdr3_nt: TGCGCCAGCAGCTTTAGAACAGGGGCTGGAAACACCATATATTTT

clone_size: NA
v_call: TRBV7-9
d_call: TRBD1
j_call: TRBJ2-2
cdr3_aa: CASTKFGQGVWTGELFF
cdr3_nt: TGTGCCAGCACCAAGTTCGGGCAGGGGGTGTGGACCGGGGAGCTGTTTTTT

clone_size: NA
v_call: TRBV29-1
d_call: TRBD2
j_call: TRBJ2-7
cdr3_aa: CSVEPFRTSGGGEQYF
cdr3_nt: TGCAGCGTTGAGCCATTTCGGACTAGCGGGGGAGGCGAGCAGTACTTC

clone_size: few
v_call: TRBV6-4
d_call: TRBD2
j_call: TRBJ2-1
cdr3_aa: CASSLEGGGFSEQFF
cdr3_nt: TGTGCCAGCAGCCTCGAGGGCGGGGGGTTCAGTGAGCAGTTCTTC

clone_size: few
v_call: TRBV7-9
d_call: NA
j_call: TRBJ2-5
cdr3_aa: CASSSQPVAQETQYF
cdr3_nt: TGTGCCAGCAGCTCCCAGCCCGTAGCACAAGAGACCCAGTACTTC

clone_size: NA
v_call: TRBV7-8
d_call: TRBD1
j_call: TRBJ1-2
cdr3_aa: CASSPGTGASGYTF
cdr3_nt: TGTGCCAGCAGCCCAGGGACAGGGGCCTCCGGCTACACCTTC

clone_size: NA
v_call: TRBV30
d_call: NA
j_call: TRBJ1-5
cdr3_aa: CAWSSGIGGDQPQHF
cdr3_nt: TGTGCCTGGAGTTCGGGTATTGGAGGGGATCAGCCCCAGCATTTT

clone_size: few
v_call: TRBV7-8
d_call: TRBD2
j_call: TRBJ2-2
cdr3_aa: CAVGRGITGELFF
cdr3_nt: TGTGCGGTTGGGAGGGGAATCACCGGGGAGCTGTTTTTT

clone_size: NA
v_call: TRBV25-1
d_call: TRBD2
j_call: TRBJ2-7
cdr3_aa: CASSEREEGEQYF
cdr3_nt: TGTGCCAGCAGTGAGCGGGAGGAGGGCGAGCAGTACTTC

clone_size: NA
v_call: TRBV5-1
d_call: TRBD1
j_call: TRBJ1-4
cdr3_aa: CASSSAGGQGEKLFF
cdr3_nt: TGCGCCAGCAGCTCTGCAGGGGGCCAGGGCGAAAAACTGTTTTTT

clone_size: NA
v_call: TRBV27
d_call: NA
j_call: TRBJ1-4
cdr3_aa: CASSWRPRGEKLFF
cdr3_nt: TGTGCCAGCAGTTGGCGCCCACGGGGGGAAAAACTGTTTTTT

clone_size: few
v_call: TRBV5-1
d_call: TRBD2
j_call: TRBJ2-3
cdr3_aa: CASSGRAGVADTQYF
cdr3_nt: TGCGCCAGCAGCGGACGAGCGGGAGTGGCAGATACGCAGTATTTT

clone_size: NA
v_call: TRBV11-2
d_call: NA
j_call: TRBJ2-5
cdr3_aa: CASSLSTGPETQYF
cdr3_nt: TGTGCCAGCAGCTTAAGCACAGGGCCAGAGACCCAGTACTTC